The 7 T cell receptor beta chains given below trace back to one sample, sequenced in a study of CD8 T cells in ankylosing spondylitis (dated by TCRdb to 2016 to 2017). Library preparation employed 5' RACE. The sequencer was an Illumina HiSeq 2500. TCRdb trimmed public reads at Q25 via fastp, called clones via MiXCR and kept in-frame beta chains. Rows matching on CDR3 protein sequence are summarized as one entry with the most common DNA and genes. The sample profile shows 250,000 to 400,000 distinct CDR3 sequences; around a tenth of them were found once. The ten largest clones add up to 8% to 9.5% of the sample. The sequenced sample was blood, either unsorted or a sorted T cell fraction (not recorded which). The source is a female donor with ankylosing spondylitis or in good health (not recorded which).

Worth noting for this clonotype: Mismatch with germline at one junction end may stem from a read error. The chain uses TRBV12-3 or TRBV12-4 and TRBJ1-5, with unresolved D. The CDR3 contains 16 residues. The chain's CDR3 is CASTLGSGVGNQPQHF. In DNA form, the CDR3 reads TGTGCCAGCACTTTAGGATCTGGGGTCGGCAATCAGCCCCAGCATTTT.

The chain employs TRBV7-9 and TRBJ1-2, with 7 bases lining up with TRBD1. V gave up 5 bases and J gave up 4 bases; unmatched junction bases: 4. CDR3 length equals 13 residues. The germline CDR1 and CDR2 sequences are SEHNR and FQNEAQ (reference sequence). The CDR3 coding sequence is TGTGCCAGCAGCAGGGACAGCTTCTATGGCTACACCTTC. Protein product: CASSRDSFYGYTF.

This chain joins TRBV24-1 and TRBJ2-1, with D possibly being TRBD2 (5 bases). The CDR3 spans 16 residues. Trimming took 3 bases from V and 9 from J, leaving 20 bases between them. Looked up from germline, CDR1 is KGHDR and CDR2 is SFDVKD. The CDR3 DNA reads TGTGCCACCAGTGATAACAAGGTTTGGGGAGCCAGTGAGCAGTTCTTC. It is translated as CATSDNKVWGASEQFF.

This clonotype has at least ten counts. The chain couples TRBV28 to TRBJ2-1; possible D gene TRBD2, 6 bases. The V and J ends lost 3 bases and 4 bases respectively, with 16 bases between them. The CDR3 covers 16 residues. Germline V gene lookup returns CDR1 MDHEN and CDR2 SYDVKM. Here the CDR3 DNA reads TGTGCCAGCAGTTTGATAAGCGGGTGGATTTACAATGAGCAGTTCTTC. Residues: CASSLISGWIYNEQFF.

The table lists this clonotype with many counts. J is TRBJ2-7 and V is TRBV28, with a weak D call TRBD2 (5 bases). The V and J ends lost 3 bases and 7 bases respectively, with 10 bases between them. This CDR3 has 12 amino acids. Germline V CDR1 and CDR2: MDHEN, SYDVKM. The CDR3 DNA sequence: TGTGCCAGCAGTTTGTACTCGGGGGAGCAGTACTTC. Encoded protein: CASSLYSGEQYF.

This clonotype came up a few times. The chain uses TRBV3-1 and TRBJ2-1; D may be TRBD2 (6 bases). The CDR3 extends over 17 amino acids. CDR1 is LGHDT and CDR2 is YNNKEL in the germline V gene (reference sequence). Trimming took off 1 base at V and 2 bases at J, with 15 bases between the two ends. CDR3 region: CASSQGDGSGTYNEQFF. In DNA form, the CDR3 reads TGTGCCAGCAGCCAAGGAGACGGGAGTGGCACCTACAATGAGCAGTTCTTC.

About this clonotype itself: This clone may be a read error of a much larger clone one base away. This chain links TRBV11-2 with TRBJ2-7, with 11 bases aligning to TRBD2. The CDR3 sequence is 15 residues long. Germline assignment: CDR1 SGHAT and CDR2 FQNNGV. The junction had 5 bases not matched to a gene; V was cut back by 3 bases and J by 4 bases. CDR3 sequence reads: CASSFATSGTYEQYF. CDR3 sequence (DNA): TGTGCCAGCAGCTTCGCGACTAGCGGGACATACGAGCAGTACTTC.